This TCR beta chain is drawn from a study of blood T cell repertoires in COVID-19. Study as a whole: Nucleic acid was either cDNA or gDNA, and it came from T cells, B-cell-depleted T cells, or PBMCs.

In the original processing: For nucleated cells, counts were estimated from reference gene primer amplification. TCRdb's copy holds only in-frame clones and misses some; the assay was immunoSEQ multiplex PCR. D and trimming come from the DNA, and the V and J calls and clone size come from that table. The table shows roughly 380,000 clones, with more than 85% occurring only once. CDR3 size: 16 residues. J gave up 3 bases and V 6 bases, and 8 bases lay outside the gene matches. Per the germline V gene, CDR1 is MNHEY and CDR2 is SVGEGT. V usage is TRBV6-2 or TRBV6-3 and J usage is TRBJ2-1; 10 bases are a match to TRBD2. The sequence was obtained from a woman in her twenties or thirties who had recovered from COVID-19. Material for sequencing was PBMCs or T cells enriched from blood (not recorded which). The CDR3 here is CASSVTSGRNYNEQFF. CDR3 DNA: TGTGCCAGCAGCGTGACTAGCGGGCGAAACTACAATGAGCAGTTCTTC.